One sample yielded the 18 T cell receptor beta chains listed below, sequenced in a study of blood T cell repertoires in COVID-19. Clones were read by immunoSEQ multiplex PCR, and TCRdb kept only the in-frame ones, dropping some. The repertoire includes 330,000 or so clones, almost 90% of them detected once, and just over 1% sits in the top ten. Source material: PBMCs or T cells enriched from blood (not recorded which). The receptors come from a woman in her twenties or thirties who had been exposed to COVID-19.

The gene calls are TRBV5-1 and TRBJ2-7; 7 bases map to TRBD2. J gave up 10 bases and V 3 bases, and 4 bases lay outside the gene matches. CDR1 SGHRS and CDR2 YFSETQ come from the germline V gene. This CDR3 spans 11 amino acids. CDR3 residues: CASSYGLDQYF. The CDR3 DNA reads TGCGCCAGCAGCTACGGACTAGATCAGTACTTC.

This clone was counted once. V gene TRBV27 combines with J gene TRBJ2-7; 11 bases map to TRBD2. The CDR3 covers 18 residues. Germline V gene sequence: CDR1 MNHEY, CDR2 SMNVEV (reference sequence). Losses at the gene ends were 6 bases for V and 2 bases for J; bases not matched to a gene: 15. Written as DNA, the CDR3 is TGTGCCAGCAGCGACGGACAGGGTGGGACTAGCGGACCCTACGAGCAGTACTTC. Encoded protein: CASSDGQGGTSGPYEQYF.

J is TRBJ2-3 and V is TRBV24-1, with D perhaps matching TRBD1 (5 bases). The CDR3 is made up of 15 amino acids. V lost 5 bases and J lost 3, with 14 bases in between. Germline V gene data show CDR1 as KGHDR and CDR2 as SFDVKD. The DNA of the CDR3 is TGTGCCACCAGTGGGGTCCAGACAGTGACAGATACGCAGTATTTT. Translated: CATSGVQTVTDTQYF.

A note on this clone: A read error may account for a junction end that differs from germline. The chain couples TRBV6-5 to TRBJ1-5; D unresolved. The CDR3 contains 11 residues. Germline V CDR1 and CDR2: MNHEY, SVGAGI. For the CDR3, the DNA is TGTGCCAGCAGTTTAAATCCGCCCCAGCATTTT. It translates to CASSLNPPQHF.

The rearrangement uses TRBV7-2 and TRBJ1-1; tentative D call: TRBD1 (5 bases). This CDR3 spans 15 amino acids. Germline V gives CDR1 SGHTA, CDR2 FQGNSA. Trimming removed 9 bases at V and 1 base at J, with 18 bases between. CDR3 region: CASAGQGGENTEAFF. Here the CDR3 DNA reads TGTGCCAGTGCGGGGCAGGGCGGTGAGAACACTGAAGCTTTCTTT. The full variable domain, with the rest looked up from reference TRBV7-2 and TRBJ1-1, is GAGVSQSPSNKVTEKGKDVELRCDPISGHTALYWYRQSLGQGLEFLIYFQGNSAPDKSGLPSDRFSAERTGGSVSTLTIQRTQQEDSAVYLCASAGQGGENTEAFFGQGTRLTVV.

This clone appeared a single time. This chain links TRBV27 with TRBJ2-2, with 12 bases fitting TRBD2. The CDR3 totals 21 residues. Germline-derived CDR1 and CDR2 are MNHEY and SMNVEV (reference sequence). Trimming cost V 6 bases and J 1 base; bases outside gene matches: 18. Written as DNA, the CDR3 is TGTGCCAGCAGCCGAACCTGGGGACTAGCGGGCTTCCAGGGGAACACCGGGGAGCTGTTTTTT. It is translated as CASSRTWGLAGFQGNTGELFF.

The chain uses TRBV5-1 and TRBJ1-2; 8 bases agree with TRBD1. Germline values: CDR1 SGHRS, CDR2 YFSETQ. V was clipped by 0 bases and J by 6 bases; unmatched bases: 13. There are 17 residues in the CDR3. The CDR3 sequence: CASSLGVYDRGSDGYTF. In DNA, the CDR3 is TGCGCCAGCAGCTTGGGGGTCTATGACAGGGGAAGCGATGGCTACACCTTC.

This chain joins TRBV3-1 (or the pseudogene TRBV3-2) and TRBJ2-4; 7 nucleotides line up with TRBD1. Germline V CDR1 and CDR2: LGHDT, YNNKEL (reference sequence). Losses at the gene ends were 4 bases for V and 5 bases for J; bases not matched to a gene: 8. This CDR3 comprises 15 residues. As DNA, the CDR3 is TGTGCCAGCAGCCCCTGGACAGGTGCCCAAAACATTCAGTACTTC. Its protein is CASSPWTGAQNIQYF.

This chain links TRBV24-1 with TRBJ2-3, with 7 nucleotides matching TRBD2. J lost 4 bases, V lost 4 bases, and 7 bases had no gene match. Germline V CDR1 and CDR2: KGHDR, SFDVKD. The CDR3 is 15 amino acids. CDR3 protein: CATSDLTSRADTQYF. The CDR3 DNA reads TGTGCCACCAGTGACCTGACTAGCAGGGCAGATACGCAGTATTTT.

The CDR3, as DNA: TGTGCCAGCAGCTTAGGTGCGGGGTCTTATGGCTACACCTTC. It yields the protein CASSLGAGSYGYTF. The V gene is TRBV7-9, the J gene TRBJ1-2; no firm D call. With 1 base removed from V and 5 bases from J, the gap between germline ends came to 11 bases. This CDR3 spans 14 amino acids. Germline-derived CDR1 and CDR2 are SEHNR and FQNEAQ (reference sequence). Full variable domain (remainder filled in from reference TRBV7-9 and TRBJ1-2): DTGVSQNPRHKITKRGQNVTFRCDPISEHNRLYWYRQTLGQGPEFLTYFQNEAQLEKSRLLSDRFSAERPKGSFSTLEIQRTEQGDSAMYLCASSLGAGSYGYTFGSGTRLTVV.

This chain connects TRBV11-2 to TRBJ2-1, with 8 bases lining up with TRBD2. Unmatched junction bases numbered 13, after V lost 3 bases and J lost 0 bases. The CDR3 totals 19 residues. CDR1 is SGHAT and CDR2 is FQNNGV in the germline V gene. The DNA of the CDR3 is TGTGCCAGCAGCTTGTACGGGACTAGTCTGACTAGCTCCTACAATGAGCAGTTCTTC. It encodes CASSLYGTSLTSSYNEQFF.

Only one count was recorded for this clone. In DNA, the CDR3 is TGTGCCAGTAGTGAAGGGGTTACTGAAGCTTTCTTT. This sequence encodes CASSEGVTEAFF. The rearrangement joins TRBV19 to TRBJ1-1; a possible D gene is TRBD1 (5 bases). The germline V and J ends were trimmed by 5 bases and 5 bases, with 9 bases remaining between them. CDR1 and CDR2 from the germline V gene are LNHDA and SQIVND (reference sequence). The CDR3 has 12 residues.

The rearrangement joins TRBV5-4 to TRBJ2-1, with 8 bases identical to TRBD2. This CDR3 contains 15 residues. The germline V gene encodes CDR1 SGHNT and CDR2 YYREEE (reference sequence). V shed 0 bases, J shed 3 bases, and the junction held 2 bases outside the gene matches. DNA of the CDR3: TGTGCCAGCAGCTTGGCGGGAGGGATCTACAATGAGCAGTTCTTC. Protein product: CASSLAGGIYNEQFF.

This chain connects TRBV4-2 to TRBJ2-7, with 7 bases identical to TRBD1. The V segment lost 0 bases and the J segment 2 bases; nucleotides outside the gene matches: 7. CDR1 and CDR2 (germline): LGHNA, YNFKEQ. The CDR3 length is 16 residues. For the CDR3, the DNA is TGTGCCAGCAGCCAAGAGGAAAGGGGGCCGGCCTACGAGCAGTACTTC. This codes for CASSQEERGPAYEQYF.

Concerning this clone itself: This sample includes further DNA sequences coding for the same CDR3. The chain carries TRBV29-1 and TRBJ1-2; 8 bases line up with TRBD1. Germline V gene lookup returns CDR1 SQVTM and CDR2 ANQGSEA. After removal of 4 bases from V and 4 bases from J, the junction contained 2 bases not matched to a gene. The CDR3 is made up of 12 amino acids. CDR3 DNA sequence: TGCAGCGTTGGGGACAGGTCCTATGGCTACACCTTC. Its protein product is CSVGDRSYGYTF.

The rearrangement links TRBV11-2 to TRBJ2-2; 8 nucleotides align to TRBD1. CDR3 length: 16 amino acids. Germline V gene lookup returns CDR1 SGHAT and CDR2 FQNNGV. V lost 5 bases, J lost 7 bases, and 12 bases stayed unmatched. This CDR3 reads CASSPFGTGLIGELFF. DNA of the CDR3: TGTGCCAGCAGCCCCTTTGGGACAGGTCTTATCGGGGAGCTGTTTTTT.

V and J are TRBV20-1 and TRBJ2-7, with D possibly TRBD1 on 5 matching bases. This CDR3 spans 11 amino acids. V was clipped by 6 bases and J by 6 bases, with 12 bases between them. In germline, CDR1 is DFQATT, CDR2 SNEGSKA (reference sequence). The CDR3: CSAKGVLEQYF. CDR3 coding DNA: TGCAGTGCGAAAGGGGTCCTCGAGCAGTACTTC.

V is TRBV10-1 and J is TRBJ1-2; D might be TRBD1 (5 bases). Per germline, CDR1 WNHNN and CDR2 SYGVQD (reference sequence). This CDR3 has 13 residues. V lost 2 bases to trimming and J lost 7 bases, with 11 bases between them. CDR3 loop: CASSENTGAGYTF. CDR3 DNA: TGCGCCAGCAGTGAGAATACAGGAGCTGGCTACACCTTC.